The 8 T cell receptor beta chains presented below share a single source sample, sequenced in a study of cytomegalovirus exposure and HLA in healthy donors. A multiplex PCR was run with 60 Vbeta primers and 13 Jbeta primers. Repertoires were generated with immunoSEQ multiplex PCR, while TCRdb's copy carries only in-frame clones and drops some. The table has about 78,000 clones, around 70% seen once. What was sequenced was PBMCs. The origin of the receptors is a woman aged 35 to 49 in good health and CMV-seropositive.

This chain connects TRBV29-1 to TRBJ2-2; TRBD1 might be the D (6 bases). CDR3 size: 13 residues. Trimming left V 3 bases short and J 4 bases short, with 9 bases between. The germline V gene has CDR1 SQVTM and CDR2 ANQGSEA. The CDR3 DNA reads TGCAGCGTTGAGGACAGTGTCACCGGGGAGCTGTTTTTT. Translating it yields CSVEDSVTGELFF.

The chain is built from TRBV28 and TRBJ2-1; TRBD2 matches 12 bases. This CDR3 is 16 amino acids long. Germline V lookup: CDR1 MDHEN, CDR2 SYDVKM. J gave up 7 bases and V 6 bases, and 10 bases lay outside the gene matches. The CDR3 nucleotides read TGTGCCAGCAGCCGCCCTCTAGCGGGGGGGCTAAATGAGCAGTTCTTC. Its protein is CASSRPLAGGLNEQFF. Variable domain in full (rest from reference TRBV28 and TRBJ2-1): DVKVTQSSRYLVKRTGEKVFLECVQDMDHENMFWYRQDPGLGLRLIYFSYDVKMKEKGDIPEGYSVSREKKERFSLILESASTNQTSMYLCASSRPLAGGLNEQFFGPGTRLTVL.

For the CDR3, the DNA is TGTGCCAGCAGCTTCAGGAGGCAAGAGACCCAGTACTTC. Translating it yields CASSFRRQETQYF. V is TRBV5-4 and J is TRBJ2-5, with a tentative D call TRBD2 (5 bases). Germline lookup yields CDR1 SGHNT and CDR2 YYREEE (reference sequence). The ends were cut back, 2 bases at V and 2 bases at J, with 7 bases in the middle. The CDR3 extends over 13 amino acids.

This chain connects TRBV2 to TRBJ1-2; D may be TRBD1 (5 bases). V was clipped by 8 bases and J by 8 bases, with 24 bases between them. This CDR3 region has 15 residues. CDR1 SNHLY and CDR2 FYNNEI come from the germline V gene. CDR3 protein: CASRPGTTSFTGYTF. CDR3 nucleotides: TGTGCCAGCCGGCCCGGGACTACCTCCTTTACCGGCTACACCTTC.

Here the CDR3 reads CASSRRESETQYF. The CDR3 region has the DNA TGCGCCAGCAGCAGGCGGGAGTCGGAGACCCAGTACTTC. This chain uses TRBV5-1 with TRBJ2-5; 7 bases map to TRBD2. CDR1 is SGHRS and CDR2 is YFSETQ in the germline V gene. CDR3 size: 13 residues. V dropped 4 bases and J dropped 5; count of bases not matched to a gene: 5.

The chain combines TRBV28 with TRBJ1-1; D possibly corresponds to TRBD1 (5 bases). Germline lookup yields CDR1 MDHEN and CDR2 SYDVKM. V was cut by 4 bases and J by 5 bases, with 11 bases left in between. The CDR3 has 13 amino acids. CDR3 loop: CASSSQGRTEAFF. The CDR3 DNA reads as TGTGCCAGCAGTTCTCAGGGTCGAACTGAAGCTTTCTTT. Full variable domain (outside the CDR3, taken from reference TRBV28 and TRBJ1-1): DVKVTQSSRYLVKRTGEKVFLECVQDMDHENMFWYRQDPGLGLRLIYFSYDVKMKEKGDIPEGYSVSREKKERFSLILESASTNQTSMYLCASSSQGRTEAFFGQGTRLTVV.

The V call is TRBV29-1, the J call TRBJ1-4; 8 bases align to TRBD1. CDR1 and CDR2 (germline): SQVTM, ANQGSEA. This CDR3 contains 13 residues. V lost 6 bases and J lost 7; bases outside the gene matches: 7. Written as DNA, the CDR3 is TGCAGCGTCAAGGACAGGGTTAGTGAAAAACTGTTTTTT. This encodes CSVKDRVSEKLFF.

J is TRBJ1-2 and V is TRBV6-5, with D hard to call. Germline CDR1 MNHEY, CDR2 SVGAGI. The ends were cut back, 0 bases at V and 2 bases at J, with 10 bases in the middle. The CDR3 sequence is 15 residues long. For the CDR3, the DNA is TGTGCCAGCAGTTACTCGAGAGAGGGCAACTATGGCTACACCTTC. It is translated as CASSYSREGNYGYTF.